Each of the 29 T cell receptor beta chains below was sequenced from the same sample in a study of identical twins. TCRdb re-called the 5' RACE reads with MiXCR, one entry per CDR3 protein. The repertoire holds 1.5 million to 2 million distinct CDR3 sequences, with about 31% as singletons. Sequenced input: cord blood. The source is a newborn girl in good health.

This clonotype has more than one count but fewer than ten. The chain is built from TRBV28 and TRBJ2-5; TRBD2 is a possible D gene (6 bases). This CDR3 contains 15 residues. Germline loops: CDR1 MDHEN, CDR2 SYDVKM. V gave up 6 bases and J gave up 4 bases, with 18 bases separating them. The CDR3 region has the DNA TGTGCCAGCAGATTAGGGACTTCCCTTAGAGAGACCCAGTACTTC. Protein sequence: CASRLGTSLRETQYF.

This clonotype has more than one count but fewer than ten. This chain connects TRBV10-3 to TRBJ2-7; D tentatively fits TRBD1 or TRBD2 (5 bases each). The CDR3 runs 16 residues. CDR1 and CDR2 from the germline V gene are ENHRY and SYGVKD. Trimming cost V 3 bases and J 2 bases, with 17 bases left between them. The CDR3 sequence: CAISDGTSATPYEQYF. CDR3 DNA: TGTGCCATCAGTGATGGGACCAGCGCTACACCCTACGAGCAGTACTTC.

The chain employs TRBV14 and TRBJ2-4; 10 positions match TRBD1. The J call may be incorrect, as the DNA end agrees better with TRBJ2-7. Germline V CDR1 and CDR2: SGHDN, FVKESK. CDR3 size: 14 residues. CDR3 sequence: CASSQDWTGGEQYF. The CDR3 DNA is TGTGCCAGCAGCCAAGACTGGACAGGGGGCGAGCAGTACTTC.

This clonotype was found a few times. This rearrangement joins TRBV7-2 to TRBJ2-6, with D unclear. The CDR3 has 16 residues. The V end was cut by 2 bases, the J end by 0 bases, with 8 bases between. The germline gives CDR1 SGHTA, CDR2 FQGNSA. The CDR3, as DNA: TGTGCCAGCAGCTTACGACGTTTCTCTGGGGCCAACGTCCTGACTTTC. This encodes CASSLRRFSGANVLTF.

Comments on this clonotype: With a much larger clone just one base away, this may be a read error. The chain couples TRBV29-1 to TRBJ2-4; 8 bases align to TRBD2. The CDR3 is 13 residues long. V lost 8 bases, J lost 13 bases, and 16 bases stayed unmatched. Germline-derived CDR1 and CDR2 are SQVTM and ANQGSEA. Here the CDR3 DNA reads TGCAGCACGAGGACTAGCTCCTACAATGAGCAGTACTTC. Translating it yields CSTRTSSYNEQYF.

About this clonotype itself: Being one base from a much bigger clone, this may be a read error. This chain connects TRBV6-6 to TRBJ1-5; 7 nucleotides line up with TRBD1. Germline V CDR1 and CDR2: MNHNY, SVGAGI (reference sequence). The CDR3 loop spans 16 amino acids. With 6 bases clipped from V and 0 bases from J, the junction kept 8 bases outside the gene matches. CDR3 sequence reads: CASSPTGSHSNQPQHF. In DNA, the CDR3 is TGTGCCAGCAGCCCGACAGGGTCCCATAGCAATCAGCCCCAGCATTTT.

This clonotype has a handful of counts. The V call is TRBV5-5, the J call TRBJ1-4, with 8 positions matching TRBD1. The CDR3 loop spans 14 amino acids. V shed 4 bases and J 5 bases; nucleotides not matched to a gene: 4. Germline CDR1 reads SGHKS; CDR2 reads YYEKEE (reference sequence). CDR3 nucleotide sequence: TGTGCCAGCAGCGGGGACAGGCGCAATGAAAAACTGTTTTTT. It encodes CASSGDRRNEKLFF.

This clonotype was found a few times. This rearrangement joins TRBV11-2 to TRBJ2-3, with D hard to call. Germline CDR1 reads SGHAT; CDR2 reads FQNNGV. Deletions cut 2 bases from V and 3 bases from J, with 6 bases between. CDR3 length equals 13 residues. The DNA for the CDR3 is TGTGCCAGCAGCTTATGGAAGACAGATACGCAGTATTTT. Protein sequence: CASSLWKTDTQYF. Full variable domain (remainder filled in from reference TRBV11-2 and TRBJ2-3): EAGVAQSPRYKIIEKRQSVAFWCNPISGHATLYWYQQILGQGPKLLIQFQNNGVVDDSQLPKDRFSAERLKGVDSTLKIQPAKLEDSAVYLCASSLWKTDTQYFGPGTRLTVL.

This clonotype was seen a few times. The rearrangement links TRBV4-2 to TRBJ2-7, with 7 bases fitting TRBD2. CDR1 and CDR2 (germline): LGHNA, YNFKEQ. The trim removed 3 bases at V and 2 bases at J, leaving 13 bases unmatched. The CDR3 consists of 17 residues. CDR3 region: CASSHVGGSGRTYEQYF. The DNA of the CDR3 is TGTGCCAGCAGCCATGTTGGCGGGAGTGGTCGGACCTACGAGCAGTACTTC.

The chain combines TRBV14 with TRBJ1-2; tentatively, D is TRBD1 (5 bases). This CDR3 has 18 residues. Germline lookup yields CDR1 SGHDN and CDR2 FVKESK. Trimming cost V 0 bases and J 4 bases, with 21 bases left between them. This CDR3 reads CASSQDVWSAGGGYGYTF. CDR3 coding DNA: TGTGCCAGCAGCCAAGATGTTTGGTCCGCCGGTGGGGGCTATGGCTACACCTTC.

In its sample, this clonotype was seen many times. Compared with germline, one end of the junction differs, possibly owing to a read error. CDR3 in amino acids: CASSFYNEQFF. As DNA, the CDR3 is TGTGCCAGCAGTTTCTACAATGAGCAGTTCTTC. The chain recombines TRBV5-1 with TRBJ2-1, with D unclear. This CDR3 has 11 residues. Per the germline V gene, CDR1 is SGHRS and CDR2 is YFSETQ.

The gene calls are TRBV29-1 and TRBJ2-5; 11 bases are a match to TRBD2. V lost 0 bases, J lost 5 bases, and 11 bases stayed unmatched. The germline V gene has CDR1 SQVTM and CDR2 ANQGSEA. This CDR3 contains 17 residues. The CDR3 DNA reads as TGCAGCGTTGAAGAAGATGATAGCGGGGGGGCTTGGGAGACCCAGTACTTC. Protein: CSVEEDDSGGAWETQYF.

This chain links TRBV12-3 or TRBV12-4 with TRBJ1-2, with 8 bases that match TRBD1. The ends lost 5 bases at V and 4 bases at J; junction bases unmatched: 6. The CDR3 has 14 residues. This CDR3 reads CASSDGQGVYGYTF. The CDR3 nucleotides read TGTGCCAGCAGTGATGGACAGGGAGTCTATGGCTACACCTTC.

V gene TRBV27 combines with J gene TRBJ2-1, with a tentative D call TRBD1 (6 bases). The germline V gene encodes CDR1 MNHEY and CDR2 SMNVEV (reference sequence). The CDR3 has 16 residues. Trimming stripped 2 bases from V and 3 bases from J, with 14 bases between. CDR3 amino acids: CASSLRQGQIYNEQFF. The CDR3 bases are TGTGCCAGCAGTTTAAGGCAGGGGCAAATCTACAATGAGCAGTTCTTC.

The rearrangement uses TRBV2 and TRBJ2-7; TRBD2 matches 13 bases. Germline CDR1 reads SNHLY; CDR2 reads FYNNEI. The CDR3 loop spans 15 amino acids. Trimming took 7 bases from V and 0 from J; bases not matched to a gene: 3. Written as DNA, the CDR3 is TGTGCCAGCACCAGACTAGCGGGAGGCTCCTACGAGCAGTACTTC. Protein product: CASTRLAGGSYEQYF. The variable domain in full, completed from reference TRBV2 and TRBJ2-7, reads EPEVTQTPSHQVTQMGQEVILRCVPISNHLYFYWYRQILGQKVEFLVSFYNNEISEKSEIFDDQFSVERPDGSNFTLKIRSTKLEDSAMYFCASTRLAGGSYEQYFGPGTRLTVT.

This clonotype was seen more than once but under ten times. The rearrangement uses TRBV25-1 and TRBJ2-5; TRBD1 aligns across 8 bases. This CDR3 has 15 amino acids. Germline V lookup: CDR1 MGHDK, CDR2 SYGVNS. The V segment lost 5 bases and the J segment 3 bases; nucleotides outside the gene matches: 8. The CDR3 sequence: CASSTPGQAKETQYF. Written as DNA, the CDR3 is TGTGCCAGCAGTACACCGGGACAGGCTAAAGAGACCCAGTACTTC.

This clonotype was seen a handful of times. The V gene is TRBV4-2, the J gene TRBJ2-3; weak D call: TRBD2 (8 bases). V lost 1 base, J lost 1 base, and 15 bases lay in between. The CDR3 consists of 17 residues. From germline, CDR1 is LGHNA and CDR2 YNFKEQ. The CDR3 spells CASSQGGQRECTDTQYF. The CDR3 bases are TGTGCCAGCAGCCAAGGGGGACAGCGGGAGTGCACAGATACGCAGTATTTT.

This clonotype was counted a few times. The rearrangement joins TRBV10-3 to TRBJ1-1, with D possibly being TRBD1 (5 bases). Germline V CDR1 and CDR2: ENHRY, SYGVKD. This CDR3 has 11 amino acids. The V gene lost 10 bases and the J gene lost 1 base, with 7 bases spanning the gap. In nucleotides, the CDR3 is TGTGCCACGCAGGGGAACACTGAAGCTTTCTTT. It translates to CATQGNTEAFF.

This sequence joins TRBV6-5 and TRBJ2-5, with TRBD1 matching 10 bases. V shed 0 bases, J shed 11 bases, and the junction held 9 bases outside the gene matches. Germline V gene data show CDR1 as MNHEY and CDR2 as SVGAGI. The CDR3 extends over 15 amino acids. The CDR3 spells CASSYSRDRGNEQYF. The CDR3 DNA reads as TGTGCCAGCAGTTACTCTCGGGACAGGGGCAATGAGCAGTACTTC.

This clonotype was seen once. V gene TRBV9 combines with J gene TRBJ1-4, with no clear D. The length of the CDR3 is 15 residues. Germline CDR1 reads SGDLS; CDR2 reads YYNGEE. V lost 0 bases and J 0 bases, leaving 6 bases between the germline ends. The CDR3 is CASSVAPTTNEKLFF. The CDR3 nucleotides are TGTGCCAGCAGCGTAGCGCCGACAACTAATGAAAAACTGTTTTTT.

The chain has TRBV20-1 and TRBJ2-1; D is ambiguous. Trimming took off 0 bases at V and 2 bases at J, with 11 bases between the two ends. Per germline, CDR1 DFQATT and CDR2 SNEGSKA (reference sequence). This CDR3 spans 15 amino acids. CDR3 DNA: TGCAGTGCTAGAGATCCGAGGAGCCCCTACAATGAGCAGTTCTTC. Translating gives CSARDPRSPYNEQFF.

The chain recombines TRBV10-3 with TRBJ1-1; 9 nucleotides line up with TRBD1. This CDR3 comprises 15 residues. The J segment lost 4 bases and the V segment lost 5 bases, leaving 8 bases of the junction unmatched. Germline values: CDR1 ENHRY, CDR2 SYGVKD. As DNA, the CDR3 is TGTGCCATCAGTTCCCGGACAGGGGCGGTCACTGAAGCTTTCTTT. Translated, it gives CAISSRTGAVTEAFF.

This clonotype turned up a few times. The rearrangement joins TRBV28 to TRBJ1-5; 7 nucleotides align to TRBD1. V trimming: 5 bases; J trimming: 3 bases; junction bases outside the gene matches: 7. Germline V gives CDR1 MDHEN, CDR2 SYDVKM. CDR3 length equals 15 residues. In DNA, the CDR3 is TGTGCCAGCAGTCCTTACAGGGGCGTCAATCAGCCCCAGCATTTT. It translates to CASSPYRGVNQPQHF.

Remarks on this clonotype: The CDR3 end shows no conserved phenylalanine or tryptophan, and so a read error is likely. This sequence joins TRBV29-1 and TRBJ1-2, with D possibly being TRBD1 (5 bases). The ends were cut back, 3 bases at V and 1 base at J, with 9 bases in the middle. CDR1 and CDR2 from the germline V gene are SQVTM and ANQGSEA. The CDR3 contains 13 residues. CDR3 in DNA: TGCAGCGTTGATCGGACAAATAACTATGGCTACACCTTG. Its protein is CSVDRTNNYGYTL.

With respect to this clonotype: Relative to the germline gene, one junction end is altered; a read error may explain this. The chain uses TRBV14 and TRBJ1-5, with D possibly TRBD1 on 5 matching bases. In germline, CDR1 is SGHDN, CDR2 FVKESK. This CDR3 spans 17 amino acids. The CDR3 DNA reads TGTGCCAGCAACCAAGATCGGGAGGGGTCTAGCAATCAGCCCCAGCATTTT. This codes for CASNQDREGSSNQPQHF.

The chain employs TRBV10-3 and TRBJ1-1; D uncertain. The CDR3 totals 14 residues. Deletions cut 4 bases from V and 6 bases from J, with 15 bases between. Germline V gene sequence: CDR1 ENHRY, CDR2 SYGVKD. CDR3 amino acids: CAISASGSGAEAFF. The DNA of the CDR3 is TGTGCCATCAGTGCCTCGGGGTCGGGCGCTGAAGCTTTCTTT.

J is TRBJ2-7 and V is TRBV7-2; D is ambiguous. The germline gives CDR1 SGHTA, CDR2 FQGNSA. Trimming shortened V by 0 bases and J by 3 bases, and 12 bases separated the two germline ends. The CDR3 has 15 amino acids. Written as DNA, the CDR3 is TGTGCCAGCAGCTTAGCGACGACCGCAGGCTACGAGCAGTACTTC. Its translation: CASSLATTAGYEQYF.

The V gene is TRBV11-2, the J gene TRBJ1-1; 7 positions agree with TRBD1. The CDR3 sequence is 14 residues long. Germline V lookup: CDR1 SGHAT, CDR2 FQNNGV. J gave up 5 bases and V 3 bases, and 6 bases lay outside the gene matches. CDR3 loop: CASSFPGGGTEAFF. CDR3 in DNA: TGTGCCAGCAGCTTCCCAGGGGGTGGGACTGAAGCTTTCTTT.

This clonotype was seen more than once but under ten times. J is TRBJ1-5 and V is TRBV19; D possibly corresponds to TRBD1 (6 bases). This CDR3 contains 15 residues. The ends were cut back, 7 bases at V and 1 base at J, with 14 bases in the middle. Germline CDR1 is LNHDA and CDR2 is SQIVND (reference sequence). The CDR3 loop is CASMRRGGSNQPQHF. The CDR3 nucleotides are TGTGCCAGTATGCGCAGGGGTGGGAGCAATCAGCCCCAGCATTTT.